The clone carrying this T cell receptor beta chain was counted a few times. Antigen: not known. Expressed TCRB transcripts were sequenced because the entire RNA isolate underwent reverse transcription. The protocol was immunoSEQ multiplex PCR, while the TCRdb copy is restricted to in-frame clones and leaves out a portion. Among about 230,000 clones listed, about 10% were seen once. V was clipped by 2 bases and J by 14 bases; unmatched bases: 6. Germline values: CDR1 MGHRA, CDR2 YSYEKL. The CDR3 covers 12 residues. Sorted CD4+ subsets: naive, central memory, regulatory, stem cell-like memory (CD45RO/CCR7/CD25/CD127/CD95/CD27 panel). The source of the sample is a study of beta chain features in type 1 diabetes. Turning to the study itself: What patients shared with healthy donors was a similar profile of age, gender and cell yields. Study results and limitations: There was no resolution here of whether HLA type influences TCRB rearrangement. Patients with type 1 diabetes carried fewer insertions and had more deletions at their VDJ junctions.

The clonotype was recovered from a woman aged 18 to 35 in good health. Sequenced sample: naive CD4+ T cells from blood. V and J are TRBV4-1 and TRBJ2-1; TRBD2 aligns across 7 bases. The CDR3 sequence is CASSQRAGVEFF. CDR3 nucleotides: TGCGCCAGCAGCCAAAGGGCGGGAGTTGAGTTCTTC.